One sample yielded the 32 T cell receptor beta chains listed below, sequenced in a study of CD8+ T cells in alopecia areata. The authors extracted RNA and reverse transcribed it into cDNA as the sequencing template. Clones were sequenced by immunoSEQ multiplex PCR, and TCRdb holds only the in-frame ones, with some missing. There are more than 250,000 clones in the sample, none observed a single time. Markers including CD4, CD8alpha, NKG2D and NKG2ACE guided sorting of pooled cutaneous lymph node cells. Sequencing input: CD4+ T cells sorted from a lymph node. These receptors were obtained from a C3H/HeJ mouse with alopecia areata. The strain's MHC type: H2-k.

About this clone: The gene names here belong to mouse. The read comes to an end 3 residues before the CDR3 does, leaving the germline J gene to fill in the end. The chain employs TRBV13-1 and TRBJ1-6, with D uncertain. TRBJ1-6 is classed as an ORF, of uncertain function. Germline assignment: CDR1 NSHNY and CDR2 SYGAGN. This CDR3 region has 15 residues. Trimming pared 4 bases from V and 0 bases from J, leaving 8 bases between. The CDR3 bases that were read are TGTGCCAGCAGTTCTAGGTCTTCCTATAATTCGCCC. Amino acids: CASSSRSSYNSP. The full CDR3 sequence reads CASSSRSSYNSPLYF.

Remarks on this clone: Mouse names are used for the genes. The sequenced part of the CDR3 DNA is TGTGCCAGCAGCAACAGGGGGTATAGTGCAGAA. This translates into CASSNRGYSAE. The CDR3 reads in full as CASSNRGYSAETLYF. This chain links TRBV13-3 with TRBJ2-3; 8 nucleotides agree with TRBD1. The read ends 4 residues before the CDR3 terminus; that terminus is restored from the germline J gene. Looked up from germline, CDR1 is NNHDY and CDR2 is SYVADS. V lost 5 bases to trimming and J lost 0 bases; unmatched junction nucleotides: 5. This CDR3 is 15 amino acids long.

Note on this clone: The germline and genes are mouse ones. With the read ending 4 residues before the CDR3 end, the germline J gene is used to fill in that end. This chain connects TRBV13-1 to TRBJ2-2; 8 positions agree with TRBD1. CDR1 is NSHNY, CDR2 SYGAGN, per germline. This CDR3 has 14 residues. After removal of 6 bases from V and 3 bases from J, the junction contained 4 bases not matched to a gene. This CDR3 reads CASTHRGDTGQLYF. The CDR3 bases that were read are TGTGCCAGCACTCACAGGGGGGACACCGGG.

This clone was found a few times. The gene symbols are mouse symbols. The read comes to an end 4 residues before the CDR3 does, leaving the germline J gene to fill in the end. The chain links TRBV1 to TRBJ2-7; 10 bases align to TRBD2. CDR3 length: 16 amino acids. Germline values: CDR1 NSQYPW, CDR2 LRSPGD (reference sequence). The CDR3 bases that were read are TGCACCTGCAGTGCAGATAAGCGGGACTGGGGATAT. Translated: CTCSADKRDWGY. The CDR3 in its entirety is CTCSADKRDWGYEQYF.

This clone was observed a handful of times. Genes and germline come from the mouse. The read comes to an end 4 residues before the CDR3 does, leaving the germline J gene to fill in the end. Other DNA sequences in the same sample also yield this CDR3. The rearrangement joins TRBV19 to TRBJ2-4, with 7 nucleotides matching TRBD2. CDR3 length: 14 amino acids. CDR1 and CDR2 from the germline V gene are FNHDT and SITEND (reference sequence). Unmatched junction bases numbered 1, after V lost 2 bases and J lost 1 base. The CDR3 loop is CASSIWGGQNTLYF. The CDR3 DNA, read in part, is TGTGCCAGCAGTATTTGGGGGGGTCAAAAC.

This clone was seen more than once but under ten times. Genes here carry mouse names. The read gets to within 4 residues of the CDR3 end, and the germline J gene fills in the rest. The V call is TRBV13-1, the J call TRBJ2-1; 7 bases agree with TRBD1. Unmatched junction bases numbered 6, after V lost 3 bases and J lost 3 bases. CDR1 and CDR2 from the germline V gene are NSHNY and SYGAGN. There are 15 residues in the CDR3. The chain's CDR3 is CASSASGTVYAEQFF. Partial CDR3 DNA: TGTGCCAGCAGTGCCTCCGGGACAGTCTATGCT.

A remark on this clone: Germline and genes: mouse. The missing CDR3 end, 4 residues past where the read stops, is filled in from the germline J gene. The identical CDR3 is also encoded by other nucleotide sequences in the sample. This rearrangement joins TRBV13-1 to TRBJ2-5; D gene ambiguous. This CDR3 has 12 residues. With 3 bases removed from V and 3 bases from J, the gap between germline ends came to 5 bases. CDR1 and CDR2 (germline): NSHNY, SYGAGN. Here the CDR3 reads CASSGTQDTQYF. CDR3 bases read: TGTGCCAGCAGTGGCACACAAGAC.

This clone was counted a few times. These gene names are mouse names. The DNA ends 4 residues before the CDR3 does, and the rest of the CDR3 is filled in from the germline J gene. The chain employs TRBV13-3 and TRBJ2-2; TRBD2 aligns across 8 bases. V was pared by 0 bases and J by 6 bases, with 4 bases of the junction left unmatched. Germline V gives CDR1 NNHDY, CDR2 SYVADS. CDR3 length: 15 amino acids. The sequenced part of the CDR3 DNA is TGTGCCAGCAGTGATGCTGCTGGGGGGTCCGGG. Its protein is CASSDAAGGSG. The whole CDR3 region reads CASSDAAGGSGQLYF.

This clone was counted a few times. Gene names denote mouse genes. Additional DNA sequences in this sample encode the identical CDR3. CDR3 bases read: TGCACCTGCAGTGCACTGGGGGTCTATGCT. This sequence encodes CTCSALGVYA. In full, the CDR3 is CTCSALGVYAEQFF. V usage is TRBV1 and J usage is TRBJ2-1; 7 positions match TRBD2. The read is 4 residues too short to cover the CDR3 end, so that end is filled in from the germline J gene. From germline, CDR1 is NSQYPW and CDR2 LRSPGD (reference sequence). V gave up 2 bases and J gave up 3 bases; unmatched junction bases: 1. CDR3 length: 14 amino acids.

This clone was seen only a few times. Mouse germline and gene names are used. The missing CDR3 end, 4 residues past where the read stops, is filled in from the germline J gene. This chain joins TRBV5 and TRBJ2-1, with 11 nucleotides matching TRBD1. V was pared by 4 bases and J by 6 bases, with 2 bases of the junction left unmatched. The CDR3 extends over 14 amino acids. The germline gives CDR1 LGHNA, CDR2 YNLKQL (reference sequence). CDR3 DNA, as far as it was read: TGTGCCAGCAGCCGCGGGACAGGGGGTGCT. Its translation: CASSRGTGGA. In full, the CDR3 is CASSRGTGGAEQFF.

This clone was seen only a few times. Gene names are the mouse ones. CDR3 DNA (partial): TGTGCCAGCAGTGAAGGGGAGTACTCC. It translates to CASSEGEYS. Given in full, the CDR3 is CASSEGEYSDYTF. The chain employs TRBV13-1 and TRBJ1-2; maybe TRBD1 (5 bases). The read terminates 4 residues before the CDR3 end, so the remaining end is supplied by the germline J gene. The CDR3 has 13 residues. Germline loops: CDR1 NSHNY, CDR2 SYGAGN. Trimming pared 2 bases from V and 3 bases from J, leaving 8 bases between.

This clone was counted between two and nine times. These gene names are mouse names. The read ends 4 residues before the CDR3 terminus; that terminus is restored from the germline J gene. This chain connects TRBV17 to TRBJ2-7, with 9 positions matching TRBD2. Germline CDR1 and CDR2: MNHDT and YYDKIL. This CDR3 spans 14 amino acids. The CDR3 sequence is CASSRNWGDYEQYF. The covered CDR3 bases are TGTGCTAGCAGTAGAAACTGGGGGGATTAT.

Points on this clone: Here the gene names and germline are mouse. The read stops 3 residues short of the end of the CDR3; the missing end is completed from the germline J gene. J is TRBJ1-6 and V is TRBV13-2; TRBD1 is a possible D gene (6 bases). TRBJ1-6 is annotated as an ORF whose role is uncertain. Trimming stripped 0 bases from V and 5 bases from J, with 6 bases between. The CDR3 contains 14 residues. Germline-derived CDR1 and CDR2 are NNHNN and SYGAGS (reference sequence). The chain's CDR3 is CASGDDRDNSPLYF. The covered CDR3 bases are TGTGCCAGCGGTGATGACAGGGATAATTCGCCC.

Comments on this clone: The gene names here belong to mouse. The read terminates 4 residues ahead of where the CDR3 ends, so the germline J gene completes it. The chain couples TRBV17 to TRBJ2-2, with TRBD2 identical over 8 bases. Germline values: CDR1 MNHDT, CDR2 YYDKIL. The CDR3 loop spans 15 amino acids. V dropped 3 bases and J dropped 3; count of bases not matched to a gene: 3. The CDR3 protein is CASSRGGLDTGQLYF. The sequenced part of the CDR3 DNA is TGTGCTAGCAGTAGGGGGGGGCTAGACACCGGG.

There are a few counts of this clone. Gene names are the mouse ones. The sequenced fragment ends 4 residues before the CDR3 boundary, so the rest is inferred from the germline J gene. The chain is built from TRBV13-1 and TRBJ2-3; 10 bases agree with TRBD2. The CDR3 has 14 residues. Germline V gene lookup returns CDR1 NSHNY and CDR2 SYGAGN. V lost 5 bases and J lost 3; bases outside the gene matches: 3. CDR3 sequence: CASRSGGAAETLYF. The DNA read from the CDR3 is TGTGCCAGCAGGTCTGGGGGGGCGGCAGAA.

This clone has only a few counts. Gene names and germline refer to mouse. Read coverage stops 4 residues before the CDR3 terminus; the germline J gene supplies the remainder. This CDR3 is also generated by other DNA sequences in the sample. The genes are TRBV13-3 and TRBJ2-1, with D hard to call. The CDR3 consists of 13 residues. CDR1 and CDR2 (germline): NNHDY, SYVADS. V was cut by 2 bases and J by 1 base, with 4 bases left in between. The covered CDR3 bases are TGTGCCAGCAGTGACAGGAACTATGCT. This codes for CASSDRNYA. The whole CDR3 is CASSDRNYAEQFF.

This clone was seen more than once but under ten times. Gene labels here are mouse ones. The missing CDR3 end, 4 residues past where the read stops, is filled in from the germline J gene. Other DNA variants within this sample encode the same CDR3. V gene TRBV13-1 combines with J gene TRBJ2-5, with 10 bases matching TRBD1. The CDR3 contains 14 residues. The V gene's germline CDR1 is NSHNY and CDR2 SYGAGN. The CDR3 bases that were read are TGTGCCAGCAGTGATGGGGGACAGGGGGAC. Protein: CASSDGGQGD. The full CDR3 protein is CASSDGGQGDTQYF.

This clone has a handful of counts. Gene names refer to mouse genes. The CDR3 end is not reached by the read, which stops 3 residues before it; the germline J gene fills it in. The genes are TRBV13-1 and TRBJ1-6; D gene uncertain. TRBJ1-6 counts as an open reading frame of uncertain function. Germline CDR1 NSHNY, CDR2 SYGAGN. The CDR3 runs to 14 residues. Trimming pared 2 bases from V and 5 bases from J, leaving 8 bases between. CDR3 bases read: TGTGCCAGCAGTGAACAGCAAAATAATTCGCCC. The encoded protein is CASSEQQNNSP. The full CDR3 reads CASSEQQNNSPLYF.

This clone was observed at least ten times. All gene names here are mouse names. The CDR3 goes on 4 residues after the read ends, and that part is filled in from the germline J gene. The V gene is TRBV13-2, the J gene TRBJ2-2, with 7 bases aligning to TRBD1. CDR1 NNHNN and CDR2 SYGAGS come from the germline V gene (reference sequence). V lost 5 bases to trimming and J lost 4 bases; unmatched junction nucleotides: 2. This CDR3 is 13 amino acids long. CDR3: CASGDRVTGQLYF. The CDR3 bases that were read are TGTGCCAGCGGCGACAGGGTCACCGGG.

With regard to this clone: Mouse gene names and germline throughout. The missing CDR3 end, 4 residues past where the read stops, is filled in from the germline J gene. The chain couples TRBV19 to TRBJ2-7, with 7 nucleotides matching TRBD1. Germline CDR1 reads FNHDT; CDR2 reads SITEND (reference sequence). The CDR3 extends over 13 amino acids. CDR3 bases read: TGTGCCAGCAGTCTCCGGGACAGAGAT. It codes for CASSLRDRD. In full, the CDR3 reads CASSLRDRDEQYF.

A remark on this clone: The gene names given are mouse names. From the germline J gene comes the end of the CDR3, since the read stops 4 residues before it. Other DNA sequences in the sample encode the same CDR3. J is TRBJ2-4 and V is TRBV13-2, with D possibly called TRBD1 or TRBD2 (5 bases each). The CDR3 is 14 amino acids. Germline-derived CDR1 and CDR2 are NNHNN and SYGAGS (reference sequence). The ends were cut back, 0 bases at V and 0 bases at J, with 5 bases in the middle. The CDR3 bases that were read are TGTGCCAGCGGTGATGGGGGGAGTCAAAAC. Translation gives CASGDGGSQN. The whole CDR3 region reads CASGDGGSQNTLYF.

This clone was detected only a few times. Genes and germline are mouse. The CDR3 is cut off 4 residues early in the read; its end comes from the germline J gene. V is TRBV13-2 and J is TRBJ2-2, with a tentative D call TRBD2 (5 bases). Germline assignment: CDR1 NNHNN and CDR2 SYGAGS (reference sequence). This CDR3 is built from 13 residues. V was shortened by 1 base and J by 5 bases, with 6 bases between the two germline ends. Here the CDR3 reads CASGDMGTGQLYF. CDR3 DNA, as far as it was read: TGTGCCAGCGGTGATATGGGGACCGGG.

This clone was found a few times. The genes and germline here are from mouse. The read stops 4 residues short of the end of the CDR3; the missing end is completed from the germline J gene. The rearrangement links TRBV13-3 to TRBJ1-2; 11 bases align to TRBD1. The CDR3 is 14 residues long. Unmatched junction bases numbered 2, after V lost 3 bases and J lost 4 bases. Germline V gives CDR1 NNHDY, CDR2 SYVADS. CDR3 DNA (partial): TGTGCCAGCAGTGGGACAGGGGGCGGCTCC. Translating gives CASSGTGGGS. The entire CDR3 protein is CASSGTGGGSDYTF.

This clone was seen more than once but under ten times. All gene names here are mouse names. The read comes to an end 4 residues before the CDR3 does, leaving the germline J gene to fill in the end. The chain links TRBV13-1 to TRBJ2-3, with TRBD1 identical over 9 bases. The CDR3 runs to 16 residues. CDR1 NSHNY and CDR2 SYGAGN come from the germline V gene. The junction had 4 bases not matched to a gene; V was cut back by 1 base and J by 1 base. This CDR3 reads CASSDLRDRGAETLYF. The covered CDR3 bases are TGTGCCAGCAGTGATCTCCGGGACAGGGGTGCAGAA.

This clone has more than one count but fewer than ten. The germline and genes are mouse ones. The read halts 4 residues ahead of the CDR3 end, with the missing end drawn from the germline J gene. This sample includes further DNA sequences coding for the same CDR3. The V gene is TRBV31, the J gene TRBJ2-3; 8 bases line up with TRBD1. Germline V gives CDR1 GKSSPN, CDR2 SITVG. The J segment lost 1 base and the V segment lost 0 bases, leaving 3 bases of the junction unmatched. The CDR3 contains 15 residues. The CDR3 bases that were read are TGTGCCTGGAGTCTAGACAGGGGAGGTGCAGAA. Translation: CAWSLDRGGAE. Given in full, the CDR3 is CAWSLDRGGAETLYF.

This clone has at least ten counts. Any gene name here is a mouse gene name. The sequenced fragment ends 4 residues before the CDR3 boundary, so the rest is inferred from the germline J gene. Within the sample, other DNA sequences also encode this same CDR3. V is TRBV1 and J is TRBJ2-7, with 8 bases aligning to TRBD2. This CDR3 contains 14 residues. Germline CDR1 reads NSQYPW; CDR2 reads LRSPGD (reference sequence). CDR3 region: CTCSADLGGDEQYF. CDR3 bases read: TGCACCTGCAGTGCAGATTTGGGGGGGGAT.

Worth noting for this clone: The gene symbols are mouse symbols. The read ends 4 residues shy of where the CDR3 ends; the end is completed using the germline J gene. This chain joins TRBV19 and TRBJ2-1; TRBD1 matches 7 bases. Germline values: CDR1 FNHDT, CDR2 SITEND (reference sequence). CDR3 length: 13 amino acids. The V segment lost 2 bases and the J segment 5 bases; nucleotides outside the gene matches: 1. CDR3 sequence reads: CASSIDRDAEQFF. The CDR3 DNA, read in part, is TGTGCCAGCAGTATTGACAGGGATGCT.

This clone was observed a few times. Gene names and germline match the mouse. The missing CDR3 end, 3 residues past where the read stops, is filled in from the germline J gene. The J gene is TRBJ1-6, the V gene TRBV19, with D tentatively TRBD1 (6 bases). TRBJ1-6 belongs to the ORF category, with a function that is uncertain. Trimming removed 1 base from V and 7 bases from J, with 12 bases in between. Germline CDR1 reads FNHDT; CDR2 reads SITEND (reference sequence). The CDR3 sequence is 15 residues long. The part of the CDR3 DNA that was read is TGTGCCAGCAGTATATCTTCCAGGGGAAATTCGCCC. Residues: CASSISSRGNSP. The CDR3 as a whole reads CASSISSRGNSPLYF.

In regard to this clone: Any gene name here is a mouse gene name. Sequencing ends 4 residues short of the CDR3 end; the germline J gene provides the rest. The chain is built from TRBV31 and TRBJ1-1; tentative D call: TRBD1 (5 bases). Germline assignment: CDR1 GKSSPN and CDR2 SITVG. The CDR3 extends over 12 amino acids. CDR3 region: CAWSLRGEEVFF. The CDR3 DNA, read in part, is TGTGCCTGGAGTCTAAGGGGAGAA.

This clone was counted only a few times. The gene names here belong to mouse. Read sequence stops 4 residues before the CDR3 end, and the germline J gene provides the missing end. This chain uses TRBV1 with TRBJ2-5, with D possibly TRBD2 on 6 matching bases. V gave up 0 bases and J gave up 3 bases, with 10 bases separating them. The CDR3 length is 15 residues. Germline lookup yields CDR1 NSQYPW and CDR2 LRSPGD (reference sequence). The CDR3 is CTCSAETGLQDTQYF. The CDR3 DNA, read in part, is TGCACCTGCAGTGCAGAAACTGGGCTTCAAGAC.

This clone was seen only a few times. The genes and germline here are from mouse. Read data end 4 residues before the CDR3 end; the end is taken from the germline J gene. The chain links TRBV5 to TRBJ2-3; 7 nucleotides agree with TRBD1. CDR1 LGHNA and CDR2 YNLKQL come from the germline V gene (reference sequence). V lost 0 bases to trimming and J lost 0 bases; unmatched junction nucleotides: 3. CDR3 length: 16 residues. The CDR3 loop is CASSQDLGQSAETLYF. Incomplete CDR3 DNA: TGTGCCAGCAGCCAAGATTTGGGACAGAGTGCAGAA.

A note on this clone: The gene symbols are mouse symbols. CDR3 region: CASSESGTGDEQYF. CDR3 DNA (partial): TGTGCCAGCAGTGAGTCCGGGACAGGGGAT. The genes are TRBV13-1 and TRBJ2-7; 10 nucleotides match TRBD1. The read terminates 4 residues ahead of where the CDR3 ends, so the germline J gene completes it. The CDR3 is 14 residues long. Germline V CDR1 and CDR2: NSHNY, SYGAGN.